These T cell receptor beta chains were read from a single sample in a study of blood T cell repertoires in COVID-19. Only in-frame clones appear in the TCRdb table, and some are missing; sequencing was by immunoSEQ multiplex PCR. The sample has fewer than 250,000 clones; more than 85% are singletons. The sequencing sample was made of peripheral blood. The receptors here all came from a man aged 40-55 years with acute or convalescent COVID-19. Both conserved end residues are part of each CDR3. The order of the fields is clone size, V gene, D gene, J gene, CDR3 DNA, CDR3 protein. The D gene is left open where the match is weak. Not all rows give a size; the values are once, few, many and, for expanded clones, a class.

>-|TRBV6-2/TRBV6-3|TRBD1|TRBJ1-2
TGTGCCAGCAGTTACCCGGCAGGGGGCGATGGCTACACCTTC
CASSYPAGGDGYTF
>-|TRBV19|TRBD1|TRBJ2-7
TGTGCCACAGGACAGGGGGGCTACGAGCAGTACTTC
CATGQGGYEQYF
>-|TRBV29-1|-|TRBJ1-1
TGCAGCGTTGCCTGGGGCGATGGTGAAGCTTTCTTT
CSVAWGDGEAFF
>once|TRBV7-2|TRBD2|TRBJ2-3
TGTGCCAGCAGCGTCGGACTAGCGGGGGGCCGGGGTAAAACAGATACGCAGTATTTT
CASSVGLAGGRGKTDTQYF
>-|TRBV3-1/TRBV3-2|-|TRBJ1-2
TGTGCCAGCAGCTGGACAGCCGATGGCTACACCTTC
CASSWTADGYTF
>-|TRBV27|TRBD2|TRBJ2-7
TGTGCCAGCAAGCGTAGCGGGATAAGAGGAAGAATCTACGAGCAGTACTTC
CASKRSGIRGRIYEQYF
>-|TRBV4-1|TRBD1|TRBJ2-7
TGCGCCAGCAGCTACGGACAGGGGTCCTACGAGCAGTACTTC
CASSYGQGSYEQYF
>-|TRBV2|TRBD2|TRBJ2-3
TGTGCCAGCAGTGAAGCGCTTCGGGGGACTAGCGGCACAGATACGCAGTATTTT
CASSEALRGTSGTDTQYF
>-|TRBV4-3|TRBD2|TRBJ2-3
TGCGCCAGCAGCCAAGTGGGCGGGGGAGATACGCAGTATTTT
CASSQVGGGDTQYF
>once|TRBV10-2|-|TRBJ2-3
TGCGCCAGCAGTGGGCGTAGGGGGGGAGATACGCAGTATTTT
CASSGRRGGDTQYF
>-|TRBV30|-|TRBJ1-5
TGTGCCTGGACAAGGGGATCGGACAATCAGCCCCAGCATTTT
CAWTRGSDNQPQHF
>-|TRBV7-9|-|TRBJ2-7
TGTGCCAGCAGCTTCCCGGGTGACTACGAGCAGTACTTC
CASSFPGDYEQYF
>-|TRBV6-1|TRBD1|TRBJ2-5
TGTGCCAGCAGTGGCTTCCGGGACAGCGAGTACCAAGAGACCCAGTACTTC
CASSGFRDSEYQETQYF
>-|TRBV3-1/TRBV3-2|-|TRBJ1-5
TGTGCCAGCAGCTTCGCACTTGATAGCAATCAGCCCCAGCATTTT
CASSFALDSNQPQHF
>-|TRBV18|-|TRBJ1-1
TGTGCCAGCTCACCAAATATAGGAGAGAACACTGAAGCTTTCTTT
CASSPNIGENTEAFF
>-|TRBV27|TRBD2|TRBJ2-2
TGTGCCAGCAGTTTAAGTGGCGGGAGGGTGCCCGGGGAGCTGTTTTTT
CASSLSGGRVPGELFF
>-|TRBV2|-|TRBJ1-3
TGTGCCAGCACGGAGATCGTTGGAAACACCATATATTTT
CASTEIVGNTIYF
>-|TRBV3-1/TRBV3-2|TRBD2|TRBJ2-7
TGTGCCAGCGAAGAGCGGGGGGGTGACTACGAGCAGTACTTC
CASEERGGDYEQYF
>few|TRBV6-5|-|TRBJ1-3
TGTGCCAGCAGTCCCCTAAGTGGTTCTGGAAACACCATATATTTT
CASSPLSGSGNTIYF
>-|TRBV25-1|-|TRBJ1-5
TGTGCCAGCAGATCCGAACTAGGCCAGCCCCAGCATTTT
CASRSELGQPQHF
>few|TRBV4-1|TRBD1|TRBJ2-7
TGCGCCAGCAGCCACGGACAGGGTGGCTACGAGCAGTACTTC
CASSHGQGGYEQYF
>once|TRBV10-3|TRBD2|TRBJ2-3
TGTGCCATCGGGAGGACTAGCGGAGAAGATACGCAGTATTTT
CAIGRTSGEDTQYF
>-|TRBV27|-|TRBJ2-7
TGTGCCAGCAGTTCTTCCCCGAGCTCCTACGAGCAGTACTTC
CASSSSPSSYEQYF
>-|TRBV5-1|TRBD1|TRBJ1-2
TGCGCCAGCAGCTTGGGGACAGGGGCCCCAGCTAACTATGGCTACACCTTC
CASSLGTGAPANYGYTF
>-|TRBV6-6|TRBD1|TRBJ1-1
TGTGCCAGCACAAAGCCTAACAGGGGAGGCACTGAAGCTTTCTTT
CASTKPNRGGTEAFF
>-|TRBV30|-|TRBJ2-7
TGTGCCTGGAGTATATTTAAACCGGGACTGATCCTCTTC
CAWSIFKPGLILF
>-|TRBV29-1|-|TRBJ2-3
TGCAGCGTATCTCAGGGGAACACAGATACGCAGTATTTT
CSVSQGNTDTQYF
>few|TRBV3-1/TRBV3-2|-|TRBJ2-1
TGTGCCAGCAGCCTTCGACTAGACTGGGAAAATGAGCAGTTCTTC
CASSLRLDWENEQFF
>-|TRBV5-5|-|TRBJ1-5
TGTGCCAGCAGCTTGGCCTCTAACAATCAGCCCCAGCATTTT
CASSLASNNQPQHF
>-|TRBV5-1|-|TRBJ1-2
TGCGCCAGCAGCTCCTCGGCCGCACGGGGTGGCTACACCTTC
CASSSSAARGGYTF
>-|TRBV29-1|-|TRBJ1-1
TGCAGCGTTTACAGCCCCGCCACTGAAGCTTTCTTT
CSVYSPATEAFF
>few|TRBV7-9|-|TRBJ1-4
TGTGCCAGCAGCTTAACGGGGGGACGGGAAAAACTGTTTTTT
CASSLTGGREKLFF
>-|TRBV2|TRBD2|TRBJ2-7
TGTGCCAGCAGTGAAAGGGTAGCGGGTGAGCAGTACTTC
CASSERVAGEQYF
>-|TRBV5-6|-|TRBJ1-2
TGTGCCAGCAGCGCCACAGGGAAGGGCTATGGCTACACCTTC
CASSATGKGYGYTF
>-|TRBV27|TRBD2|TRBJ2-7
TGTGCCAGCAGTTTTGCGAGCGGGAGCATATACTCGCAGTACTTC
CASSFASGSIYSQYF
>-|TRBV3-1/TRBV3-2|-|TRBJ2-7
TGTGCCAGCAGGCAGGGGTACGAGCAGTACTTC
CASRQGYEQYF
>-|TRBV27|TRBD2|TRBJ2-2
TGTGCCAGCAGCACCTTGACTAGCGGGAGGATCAGTAACACCGGGGAGCTGTTTTTT
CASSTLTSGRISNTGELFF
>-|TRBV30|-|TRBJ2-1
TGTGCCTGGAGTGGATGGCTGGAGCAGTTCTTC
CAWSGWLEQFF
>-|TRBV27|-|TRBJ2-3
TGTGCCAGCAGTTGGCCAGGGGCGAGCACAGATACGCAGTATTTT
CASSWPGASTDTQYF
>-|TRBV2|-|TRBJ2-7
TGTGCCAGCGGACGCACAGGAACAGGGCCTTACTACGAGCAGTACTTC
CASGRTGTGPYYEQYF
>once|TRBV13|TRBD2|TRBJ2-1
TGTGCCAGCAGCTTCCTAGCGGGAGGGTGGAATGAGCAGTTCTTC
CASSFLAGGWNEQFF
>-|TRBV24-1|TRBD2|TRBJ2-3
TGTGCCACCAGTGAAGTTAGCGGGAAGGCTACGCAGTATTTT
CATSEVSGKATQYF
>-|TRBV27|-|TRBJ1-2
TGTGCCAGCAGAAGACAGGCTAACTATGGCTACACCTTC
CASRRQANYGYTF
>-|TRBV9|TRBD1|TRBJ2-5
TGTGCCAGCAGCGACACAGGGGGGCCACGAGAGACCCAGTACTTC
CASSDTGGPRETQYF
>once|TRBV28|-|TRBJ2-5
TGTGCCAGCAGTCCGGAGGGAGTATTGTGGAAGACCCAGTACTTC
CASSPEGVLWKTQYF
>-|TRBV9|-|TRBJ2-7
TGTGCCAGCAGCCCAGATCGCCGAGAGCAGTACTTC
CASSPDRREQYF
>-|TRBV11-3|-|TRBJ2-1
TGTGCCAGCAGCTTTCGCGCGACGGGAGAGCAGTTCTTC
CASSFRATGEQFF
>-|TRBV20-1|-|TRBJ2-7
TGCAGTGCTAGTCCTCGTGGGCAGGTGGACTACGAGCAGTACTTC
CSASPRGQVDYEQYF
>-|TRBV27|-|TRBJ2-7
TGTGCCAGCAGTTTCCGGGGGTACGAGCAGTACTTC
CASSFRGYEQYF